This TCR beta chain is drawn from a study of T cell responses to AZD1222 COVID-19 vaccine. Regarding the study as a whole: Donors were mostly white British, more females; clonal diversity possibly underestimated. Increases in Spike-specific TCR breadth and depth were seen after two AZD1222 doses.

Comment on this clone: Its antigen is unknown.

TCRdb keeps only in-frame clones here, not all; method: immunoSEQ multiplex PCR. The sample shows about 64,000 clones, about 90% of them seen only once. The clonotype was recovered from an adult who received the MenACWY meningococcal vaccine as a control. The source material was peripheral blood, sampled 28 days after the second dose of the MenACWY control vaccine.

CDR3: CASSLGAGTRNSPLHF. For the CDR3, the DNA is TGCGCCAGCAGCTTGGGGGCCGGGACTCGGAATTCACCCCTCCACTTT. The J gene is TRBJ1-6, the V gene TRBV5-1; weak D call: TRBD1 (5 bases). Germline-derived CDR1 and CDR2 are SGHRS and YFSETQ. CDR3 length equals 16 residues. With 0 bases removed from V and 7 bases from J, the gap between germline ends came to 14 bases.